These 32 T cell receptor beta chains were all obtained from the same sample, sequenced in a study of shared clonotypes between healthy human individuals. TCRdb's copy holds only in-frame clones and misses some; the assay was immunoSEQ multiplex PCR. The sample lists about 510,000 clones; around 96% were seen once. Sequencing was carried out using naive CD4+ T cells sorted from blood. As for subset: CD45RA+ positively selected. The receptors come from a woman in her twenties or thirties in good health.

The chain combines TRBV5-8 with TRBJ2-5; 8 nucleotides match TRBD2. The ends lost 7 bases at V and 2 bases at J; junction bases unmatched: 19. CDR3 size: 18 residues. Germline-derived CDR1 and CDR2 are SGHTS and YDEGEE. This chain's CDR3 is CASAFGGGSGLEQETQYF. The CDR3 DNA is TGTGCCAGCGCCTTCGGGGGTGGGTCGGGACTAGAGCAAGAGACCCAGTACTTC.

The gene calls are TRBV18 and TRBJ2-4; the match to TRBD1 covers 10 bases. CDR3 length equals 17 residues. J gave up 2 bases and V 2 bases, and 6 bases lay outside the gene matches. Germline V gene data show CDR1 as KGHSH and CDR2 as LQKENI. CDR3 protein: CASSPTKDRGSKNIQYF. In DNA, the CDR3 is TGTGCCAGCTCACCAACTAAGGACAGGGGGTCCAAAAACATTCAGTACTTC.

The V gene is TRBV18, the J gene TRBJ1-1; possibly TRBD1 for D (6 bases). Germline CDR1 is KGHSH and CDR2 is LQKENI. V lost 3 bases to trimming and J lost 7 bases, with 12 bases between them. The CDR3 covers 13 residues. The CDR3 sequence is CASSPGRGSEAFF. CDR3 DNA: TGTGCCAGCTCACCGGGAAGGGGGAGTGAAGCTTTCTTT.

In DNA, the CDR3 is TGTGCCAGTAGTACGGGCCCTCTCAGGGCCAAAAACATTCAGTACTTC. Translating gives CASSTGPLRAKNIQYF. V and J are TRBV19 and TRBJ2-4; D is uncertain. V lost 4 bases and J 1 base, leaving 14 bases between the germline ends. The CDR3 is 16 residues long. CDR1 is LNHDA and CDR2 is SQIVND in the germline V gene (reference sequence).

The genes are TRBV5-1 and TRBJ2-1; 14 nucleotides line up with TRBD2. CDR3 size: 16 residues. V lost 4 bases and J lost 8; bases outside the gene matches: 8. Germline CDR1 SGHRS, CDR2 YFSETQ. CDR3 nucleotides: TGCGCCAGCAGCCCACCGACTAGCGGGAGGGCCGATGAGCAGTTCTTC. This translates into CASSPPTSGRADEQFF. Variable domain in full (rest from reference TRBV5-1 and TRBJ2-1): KAGVTQTPRYLIKTRGQQVTLSCSPISGHRSVSWYQQTPGQGLQFLFEYFSETQRNKGNFPGRFSGRQFSNSRSEMNVSTLELGDSALYLCASSPPTSGRADEQFFGPGTRLTVL.

This chain links TRBV2 with TRBJ1-5; 9 bases agree with TRBD1. Germline V gives CDR1 SNHLY, CDR2 FYNNEI. The V gene end was trimmed by 4 bases and the J gene end by 2 bases; junction bases not matched to a gene: 6. The CDR3 has 16 amino acids. This CDR3 reads CASSVGTGTGNQPQHF. CDR3 nucleotide sequence: TGTGCCAGCAGTGTGGGGACAGGGACGGGCAATCAGCCCCAGCATTTT.

In DNA form, the CDR3 reads TGTGCCAGTAGGAACCGGGACAGGGGGCCCGGGGAGCTGTTTTTT. Translation gives CASRNRDRGPGELFF. The rearrangement links TRBV19 to TRBJ2-2; 12 positions agree with TRBD1. V was pared by 6 bases and J by 6 bases, with 5 bases of the junction left unmatched. The germline V gene encodes CDR1 LNHDA and CDR2 SQIVND (reference sequence). The CDR3 extends over 15 amino acids.

The chain carries TRBV5-1 and TRBJ1-1; D may be TRBD1 (6 bases). CDR3 length equals 17 residues. Per germline, CDR1 SGHRS and CDR2 YFSETQ. The germline V and J ends were trimmed by 2 bases and 2 bases, with 19 bases remaining between them. CDR3 residues: CASSLASGARPNTEAFF. Written as DNA, the CDR3 is TGCGCCAGCAGCTTAGCCTCAGGGGCCCGACCCAACACTGAAGCTTTCTTT.

The rearrangement uses TRBV18 and TRBJ2-1; 15 positions match TRBD2. The J segment lost 5 bases and the V segment lost 0 bases, leaving 5 bases of the junction unmatched. The CDR3 is 18 residues long. Germline loops: CDR1 KGHSH, CDR2 LQKENI. The CDR3, as DNA: TGTGCCAGCTCACCACCGAGTGGACTAGCGGGAGGGCACAATGAGCAGTTCTTC. It codes for CASSPPSGLAGGHNEQFF.

This clone showed up just a few times. This chain links TRBV6-5 with TRBJ1-2; maybe TRBD1 (5 bases). With 6 bases removed from V and 4 bases from J, the gap between germline ends came to 15 bases. The CDR3 sequence is 14 residues long. Germline assignment: CDR1 MNHEY and CDR2 SVGAGI. CDR3 amino acids: CASRRQRAGYGYTF. In DNA, the CDR3 is TGTGCCAGCAGGCGACAGCGGGCCGGCTATGGCTACACCTTC.

This CDR3 reads CASSGLAGGQETQYF. Written as DNA, the CDR3 is TGTGCCAGCAGCGGACTAGCGGGAGGGCAAGAGACCCAGTACTTC. The genes are TRBV6-1 and TRBJ2-5, with 15 bases matching TRBD2. CDR3 size: 15 residues. V shed 6 bases and J 2 bases; nucleotides not matched to a gene: 1. Germline loops: CDR1 MNHNS, CDR2 SASEGT.

The J gene is TRBJ2-2, the V gene TRBV10-3, with 11 bases fitting TRBD2. Germline CDR1 is ENHRY and CDR2 is SYGVKD. The junction had 4 bases not matched to a gene; V was cut back by 4 bases and J by 0 bases. The CDR3 loop spans 17 amino acids. CDR3 in amino acids: CAISGASGRPNTGELFF. CDR3 nucleotide sequence: TGTGCCATCAGTGGGGCTAGCGGGAGGCCGAACACCGGGGAGCTGTTTTTT.

In this sample, this clone turned up once. CDR3 bases: TGTGCCAGCAGCCCTTTGCGGACTAGCTTTCAGACCCAGTACTTC. Protein product: CASSPLRTSFQTQYF. The chain uses TRBV5-8 and TRBJ2-5; 8 nucleotides align to TRBD2. The germline V gene encodes CDR1 SGHTS and CDR2 YDEGEE. The CDR3 has 15 residues. J gave up 6 bases and V 4 bases, and 11 bases lay outside the gene matches.

The V call is TRBV27, the J call TRBJ2-1, with 10 positions matching TRBD1. CDR1 and CDR2 (germline): MNHEY, SMNVEV (reference sequence). CDR3 length equals 17 residues. Trimming removed 0 bases from V and 8 bases from J; junction bases left unmatched: 10. CDR3 nucleotides: TGTGCCAGCAGTTTATCGGTTGGGACAGGGGAGATCGATGAGCAGTTCTTC. This gives the protein CASSLSVGTGEIDEQFF.

This clone was seen a single time. This chain joins TRBV18 and TRBJ2-7; 7 bases match TRBD2. CDR1 is KGHSH and CDR2 is LQKENI in the germline V gene. Trimming at V came to 3 bases and at J to 6 bases, leaving 11 bases not matched to a gene. The CDR3 is 15 amino acids. In DNA, the CDR3 is TGTGCCAGCTCACCCTCAAGCGGGAACCGGGCCGAGCAGTACTTC. It yields the protein CASSPSSGNRAEQYF.

The chain uses TRBV18 and TRBJ1-2; no definite D call. Trimming shortened V by 3 bases and J by 4 bases, and 15 bases separated the two germline ends. The CDR3 totals 15 residues. Germline V gives CDR1 KGHSH, CDR2 LQKENI. CDR3 sequence (DNA): TGTGCCAGCTCACCCCGACGGGAAGACGTCTATGGCTACACCTTC. It specifies CASSPRREDVYGYTF.

The V gene is TRBV2, the J gene TRBJ2-1; 9 bases map to TRBD2. Germline values: CDR1 SNHLY, CDR2 FYNNEI. This CDR3 contains 15 residues. The V gene end was trimmed by 5 bases and the J gene end by 5 bases; junction bases not matched to a gene: 7. The CDR3 sequence is CASSLWVAGDNEQFF. The CDR3 DNA reads TGTGCCAGCAGTCTCTGGGTAGCGGGGGACAATGAGCAGTTCTTC.

V and J are TRBV6-1 and TRBJ1-2, with a weak D call TRBD1 (6 bases). Trimming shortened V by 1 base and J by 7 bases, and 10 bases separated the two germline ends. The CDR3 spans 13 residues. Germline V gene lookup returns CDR1 MNHNS and CDR2 SASEGT. DNA of the CDR3: TGTGCCAGCAGTGAAGTACAGGGCTCTGGCTACACCTTC. Translated: CASSEVQGSGYTF.

This clone has a single count. The genes are TRBV5-1 and TRBJ2-2; D is unclear. Per germline, CDR1 SGHRS and CDR2 YFSETQ. CDR3 size: 14 residues. The germline V and J ends were trimmed by 4 bases and 3 bases, with 10 bases remaining between them. CDR3 coding DNA: TGCGCCAGCAGCCAAGATCTAGACACCGGGGAGCTGTTTTTT. Translation gives CASSQDLDTGELFF.

This clone has a single count. The rearrangement links TRBV15 to TRBJ2-7; the D is unclear. Looked up from germline, CDR1 is LNHNV and CDR2 is YYDKDF (reference sequence). The germline V and J ends were trimmed by 1 base and 1 base, with 11 bases remaining between them. The CDR3 contains 15 residues. In DNA form, the CDR3 reads TGTGCCACCAGCAGAGGTCAAGGGCTTTCCTACGAGCAGTACTTC. Translated, it gives CATSRGQGLSYEQYF.

CDR3 sequence: CASSFSAADTQYF. The CDR3 DNA reads TGTGCCAGCAGCTTCAGCGCGGCAGATACGCAGTATTTT. J is TRBJ2-3 and V is TRBV11-3, with D unresolved. Looked up from germline, CDR1 is SGHNT and CDR2 is YENEEA. V was pared by 3 bases and J by 4 bases, with 8 bases between. This CDR3 is 13 amino acids long.

This chain uses TRBV28 with TRBJ1-2; TRBD1 matches at 10 bases. This CDR3 has 16 amino acids. The V gene end was trimmed by 6 bases and the J gene end by 7 bases; junction bases not matched to a gene: 14. The germline gives CDR1 MDHEN, CDR2 SYDVKM. The CDR3 nucleotides read TGTGCCAGCAGCCACTACGGTGACAGGGGGCAGGGTGGCTACACCTTC. Translating it yields CASSHYGDRGQGGYTF.

The chain combines TRBV5-1 with TRBJ2-5; 11 nucleotides line up with TRBD1. Germline V gene data show CDR1 as SGHRS and CDR2 as YFSETQ. J gave up 2 bases and V 7 bases, and 7 bases lay outside the gene matches. The CDR3 spans 15 residues. The CDR3 loop reads CASRSGTGGQETQYF. The CDR3, as DNA: TGCGCCAGCCGCTCCGGGACAGGGGGACAAGAGACCCAGTACTTC.

The count of this clone is one. The J gene is TRBJ2-7, the V gene TRBV10-3; TRBD2 matches at 8 bases. Germline V gives CDR1 ENHRY, CDR2 SYGVKD. V was clipped by 3 bases and J by 4 bases; unmatched bases: 11. The CDR3 covers 16 residues. The CDR3, as DNA: TGTGCCATCAGTGAAAGGAGCGGGAGAGGAACTTACGAGCAGTACTTC. It codes for CAISERSGRGTYEQYF.

This chain links TRBV19 with TRBJ2-2; the match to TRBD2 covers 7 bases. Germline V gene lookup returns CDR1 LNHDA and CDR2 SQIVND (reference sequence). The CDR3 totals 17 residues. The J segment lost 3 bases and the V segment lost 5 bases, leaving 12 bases of the junction unmatched. The CDR3 loop reads CASSSGGSSWDTGELFF. CDR3 nucleotide sequence: TGTGCCAGTAGTTCCGGCGGGAGCTCTTGGGACACCGGGGAGCTGTTTTTT.

Here the CDR3 DNA reads TGTGCCAGTAGGACCTACTCCTACAATGAGCAGTTCTTC. This translates into CASRTYSYNEQFF. The V gene is TRBV27, the J gene TRBJ2-1, with D uncertain. Germline V lookup: CDR1 MNHEY, CDR2 SMNVEV (reference sequence). CDR3 size: 13 residues. Trimming pared 9 bases from V and 0 bases from J, leaving 9 bases between.

The chain has TRBV5-1 and TRBJ2-3, with 13 bases aligning to TRBD2. Per germline, CDR1 SGHRS and CDR2 YFSETQ. CDR3 length: 17 amino acids. The V and J ends lost 4 bases and 5 bases, in that order; junction bases with no gene match: 10. The CDR3 spells CASSPGLAGVPGDTQYF. The CDR3 DNA reads as TGCGCCAGCAGCCCAGGACTAGCGGGAGTACCAGGAGATACGCAGTATTTT.

The chain uses TRBV28 and TRBJ1-5; D perhaps matches TRBD1 (6 bases). The V end was cut by 6 bases, the J end by 0 bases, with 18 bases between. This CDR3 spans 17 amino acids. Germline V gives CDR1 MDHEN, CDR2 SYDVKM. The CDR3 is CASSNRQAPYSNQPQHF. For the CDR3, the DNA is TGTGCCAGCAGCAACCGACAGGCACCGTATAGCAATCAGCCCCAGCATTTT.

The V and J genes are TRBV27 and TRBJ1-5; D perhaps matches TRBD1 (6 bases). From germline, CDR1 is MNHEY and CDR2 SMNVEV (reference sequence). CDR3 size: 14 residues. The V and J ends lost 2 bases and 4 bases respectively, with 9 bases between them. The CDR3 here is CASSLAGENQPQHF. The CDR3 DNA reads TGTGCCAGCAGTTTAGCAGGGGAGAATCAGCCCCAGCATTTT.

The rearrangement links TRBV28 to TRBJ2-3, with D perhaps TRBD1 (5 bases). V was cut by 4 bases and J by 2 bases, with 16 bases left in between. Germline assignment: CDR1 MDHEN and CDR2 SYDVKM. The CDR3 extends over 16 amino acids. The CDR3 region is CASSSPTAGFTDTQYF. DNA of the CDR3: TGTGCCAGCAGTTCACCTACGGCAGGGTTCACAGATACGCAGTATTTT.

This clone has more than one count but fewer than ten. The rearrangement joins TRBV10-1 to TRBJ1-5; D possibly corresponds to TRBD1 (5 bases). V shed 6 bases and J shed 7 bases, with 13 bases lying between them. The CDR3 spans 13 residues. CDR1 and CDR2 from the germline V gene are WNHNN and SYGVQD (reference sequence). This chain's CDR3 is CASSRDLGQPQHF. The CDR3 nucleotides read TGCGCCAGCAGCCGGGACCTCGGGCAGCCCCAGCATTTT.

The V gene is TRBV2, the J gene TRBJ1-5; 11 bases agree with TRBD1. CDR3 length: 17 residues. After removal of 7 bases from V and 0 bases from J, the junction contained 8 bases not matched to a gene. Germline CDR1 SNHLY, CDR2 FYNNEI. CDR3 in amino acids: CASTLDRGRFSNQPQHF. In nucleotides, the CDR3 is TGTGCCAGCACCCTGGACAGGGGGCGCTTTAGCAATCAGCCCCAGCATTTT. The variable domain in full, with the rest retrieved from reference TRBV2 and TRBJ1-5, is EPEVTQTPSHQVTQMGQEVILRCVPISNHLYFYWYRQILGQKVEFLVSFYNNEISEKSEIFDDQFSVERPDGSNFTLKIRSTKLEDSAMYFCASTLDRGRFSNQPQHFGDGTRLSIL.